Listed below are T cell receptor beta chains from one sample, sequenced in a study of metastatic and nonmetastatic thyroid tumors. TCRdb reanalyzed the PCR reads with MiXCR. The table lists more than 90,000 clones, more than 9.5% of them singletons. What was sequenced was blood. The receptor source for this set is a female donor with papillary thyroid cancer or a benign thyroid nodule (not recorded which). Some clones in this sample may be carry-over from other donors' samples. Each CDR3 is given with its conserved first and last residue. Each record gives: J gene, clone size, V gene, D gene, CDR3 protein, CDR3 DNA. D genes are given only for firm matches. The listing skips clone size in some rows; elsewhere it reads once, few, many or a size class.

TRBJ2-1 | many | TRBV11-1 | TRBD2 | CASSHWTSRDEQFF | TGTGCCAGCAGCCACTGGACTAGTCGCGATGAGCAGTTCTTC
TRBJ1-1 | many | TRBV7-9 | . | CASSFSRTEAFF | TGTGCCAGCAGCTTTAGTCGCACTGAAGCTTTCTTT
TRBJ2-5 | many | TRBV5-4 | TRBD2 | CASSSLRGLAGEETQYF | TGTGCCAGCAGCTCTCTCCGAGGACTAGCGGGAGAGGAGACCCAGTACTTC
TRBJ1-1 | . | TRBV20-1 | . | CSARVGDTEAFF | TGCAGTGCCAGGGTGGGTGACACTGAAGCTTTCTTT
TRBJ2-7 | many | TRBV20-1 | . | CSARVTRGGGRYEQYF | TGCAGTGCTAGAGTTACTAGAGGGGGAGGGCGGTACGAGCAGTACTTC
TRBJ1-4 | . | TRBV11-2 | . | CASSVPGGIEKLFF | TGTGCCAGCAGCGTACCGGGGGGGATTGAAAAACTGTTTTTT
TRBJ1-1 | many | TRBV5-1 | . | CASSSLGGGGLSTEAFF | TGCGCCAGCAGCTCACTGGGCGGGGGAGGTTTGAGCACTGAAGCTTTCTTT
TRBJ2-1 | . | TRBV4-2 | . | CASSTNRGGDSYNEQFF | TGTGCCAGCAGCACCAACAGGGGAGGGGACTCCTACAATGAGCAGTTCTTC
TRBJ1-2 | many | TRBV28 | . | CASSPPAGKGGYTF | TGTGCCAGCAGCCCCCCTGCGGGGAAGGGTGGCTACACCTTC
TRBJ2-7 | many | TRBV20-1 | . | CSARRDRYEQYF | TGCAGTGCCCGAAGAGACCGCTACGAGCAGTACTTC
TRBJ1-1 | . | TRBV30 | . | CAWMFGLNQNTEAFF | TGTGCCTGGATGTTCGGACTGAACCAGAACACTGAAGCTTTCTTT
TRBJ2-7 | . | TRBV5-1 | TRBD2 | CASSLPSGSYEQYF | TGCGCCAGCAGCTTGCCTAGCGGGAGCTACGAGCAGTACTTC
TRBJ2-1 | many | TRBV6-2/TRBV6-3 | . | CASSHPHNEQFF | TGTGCCAGCAGTCACCCCCACAATGAGCAGTTCTTC
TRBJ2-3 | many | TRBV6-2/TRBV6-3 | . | CASRFDDTQYF | TGTGCCAGCAGGTTCGATGATACGCAGTATTTT
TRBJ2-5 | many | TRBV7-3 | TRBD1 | CASSLRDRGRETQYF | TGTGCCAGCAGCTTAAGGGACAGGGGGCGGGAGACCCAGTACTTC
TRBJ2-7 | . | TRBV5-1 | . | CASRPTIGSFYEQYF | TGCGCCAGCAGGCCGACTATCGGGAGTTTCTACGAGCAGTACTTC
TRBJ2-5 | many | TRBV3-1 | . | CASSQEGSLHQYF | TGTGCCAGCAGCCAAGAAGGCAGCCTCCACCAGTACTTC
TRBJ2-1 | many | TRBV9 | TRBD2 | CASSREAGGGNEQFF | TGTGCCAGCAGCCGGGAGGCGGGAGGGGGAAATGAGCAGTTCTTC
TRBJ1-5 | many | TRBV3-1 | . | CASSHGPNQPQHF | TGTGCCAGCAGCCATGGGCCTAATCAGCCCCAGCATTTT
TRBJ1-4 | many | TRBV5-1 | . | CASSLGAGEGEKLFF | TGCGCCAGCAGCTTGGGCGCCGGGGAAGGAGAAAAACTGTTTTTT
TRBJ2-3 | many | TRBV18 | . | CASSPLGLSDTDTQYF | TGTGCCAGCTCACCATTAGGACTGTCGGACACAGATACGCAGTATTTT
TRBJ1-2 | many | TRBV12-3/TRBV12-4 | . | CASRSDTAVYGYTF | TGTGCCAGCAGATCAGATACAGCCGTCTATGGCTACACCTTC
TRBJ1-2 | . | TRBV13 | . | CASSFSRGILGYTF | TGTGCCAGCAGCTTTTCCAGGGGAATCCTTGGCTACACCTTC
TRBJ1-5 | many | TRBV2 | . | CASSESHGNQPQHF | TGTGCCAGCAGTGAATCGCACGGCAATCAGCCCCAGCATTTT
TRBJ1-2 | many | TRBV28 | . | CASSLSVNYGYTF | TGTGCCAGCAGTTTATCGGTTAACTATGGCTACACCTTC
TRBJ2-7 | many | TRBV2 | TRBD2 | CASMKGLAGTYEQYF | TGTGCCAGCATGAAGGGACTAGCGGGTACCTACGAGCAGTACTTC
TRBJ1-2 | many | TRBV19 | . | CASRQGTNNYGYTF | TGTGCCAGTAGGCAGGGGACTAATAACTATGGCTACACCTTC
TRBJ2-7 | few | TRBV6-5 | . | CASSLALGHSAYEQYF | TGTGCCAGCAGTTTGGCTCTGGGACATAGCGCCTACGAGCAGTACTTC
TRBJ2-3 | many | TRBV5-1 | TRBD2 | CASSGGLAGRTDTQYF | TGCGCCAGCAGCGGAGGACTAGCGGGGAGAACAGATACGCAGTATTTT
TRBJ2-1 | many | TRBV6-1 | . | CASSERSGHSNEQFF | TGTGCCAGCAGTGAAAGGTCAGGACACAGCAATGAGCAGTTCTTC
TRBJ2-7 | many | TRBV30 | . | CAWTPVPRGAPYEQYF | TGTGCCTGGACCCCGGTTCCCAGGGGTGCCCCCTACGAGCAGTACTTC
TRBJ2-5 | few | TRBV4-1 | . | CASSQGTVETQYF | TGCGCCAGCAGCCAAGGGACAGTAGAGACCCAGTACTTC
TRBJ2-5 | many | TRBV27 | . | CASSPRTSGAQETQYF | TGTGCCAGCAGTCCCCGGACCTCTGGCGCTCAAGAGACCCAGTACTTC
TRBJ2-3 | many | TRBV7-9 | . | CASSFRDTDTQYF | TGTGCCAGCAGCTTTAGGGACACAGATACGCAGTATTTT
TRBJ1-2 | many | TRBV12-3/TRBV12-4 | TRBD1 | CASSSLGQGANGYTF | TGTGCCAGCAGTTCCCTCGGACAGGGGGCCAATGGCTACACCTTC
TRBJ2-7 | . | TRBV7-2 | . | CASSWADEQYF | TGTGCCAGCAGCTGGGCGGACGAGCAGTACTTC
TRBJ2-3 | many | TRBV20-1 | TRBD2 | CSARGTSNTQYF | TGCAGTGCCCGAGGGACTAGCAATACGCAGTATTTT
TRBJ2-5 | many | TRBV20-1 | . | CSAGTETQYF | TGCAGTGCTGGGACAGAGACCCAGTACTTC
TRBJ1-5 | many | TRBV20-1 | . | CSAKPARGFDQPQHF | TGCAGTGCTAAACCCGCCCGGGGTTTCGATCAGCCCCAGCATTTT
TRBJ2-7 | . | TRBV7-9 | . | CASSLIRGLWSEQYF | TGTGCCAGCAGCCTAATTAGGGGACTGTGGTCCGAGCAGTACTTC
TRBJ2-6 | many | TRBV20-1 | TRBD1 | CSASEGAVGDGANVLTF | TGCAGTGCTAGTGAGGGGGCGGTCGGAGATGGGGCCAACGTCCTGACTTTC
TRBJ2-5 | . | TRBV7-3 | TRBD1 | CSSSLIAGGLETQYF | TGTTCCAGCAGCTTAATAGCAGGGGGTCTGGAGACCCAGTACTTC
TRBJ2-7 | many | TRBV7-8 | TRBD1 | CASSWDRVEQYF | TGTGCCAGCAGCTGGGACAGGGTAGAGCAGTACTTC
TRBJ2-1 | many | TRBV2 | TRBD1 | CASKGAEEQFF | TGTGCCAGCAAGGGGGCAGAAGAGCAGTTCTTC
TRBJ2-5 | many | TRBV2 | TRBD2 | CASSGLAAQETQYF | TGTGCCAGCAGTGGACTAGCGGCCCAAGAGACCCAGTACTTC
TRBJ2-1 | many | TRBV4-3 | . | CASSQDTHGREQFF | TGCGCCAGCAGCCAAGATACCCACGGGCGGGAGCAGTTCTTC
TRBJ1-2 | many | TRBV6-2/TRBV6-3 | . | CASSYIGGYTF | TGTGCCAGCAGTTACATCGGTGGCTACACCTTC
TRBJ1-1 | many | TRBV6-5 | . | CASSYGITEAFF | TGTGCCAGCAGTTACGGGATCACTGAAGCTTTCTTT
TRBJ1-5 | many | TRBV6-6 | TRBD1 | CASRSMSLSGTATNQPQHF | TGTGCCAGCAGGTCTATGAGCCTGTCCGGGACAGCTACAAATCAGCCCCAGCATTTT
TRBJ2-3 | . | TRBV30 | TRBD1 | CASNHPGDRITDTQYF | TGTGCCTCCAATCACCCGGGGGACAGGATCACAGATACGCAGTATTTT
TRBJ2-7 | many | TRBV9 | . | CASSVGGLSSYEQYF | TGTGCCAGCAGCGTAGGGGGACTTTCCTCCTACGAGCAGTACTTC
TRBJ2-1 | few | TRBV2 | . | CASSEGGDYNEQFF | TGTGCCAGCAGTGAAGGCGGGGATTACAATGAGCAGTTCTTC
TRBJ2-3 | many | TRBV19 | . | CASRSGYKGSTDTQYF | TGTGCCAGTAGATCCGGTTATAAGGGGAGCACAGATACGCAGTATTTT